This is a list of T cell receptor beta chains from one sample in a study of blood T cell repertoires in COVID-19. The protocol was immunoSEQ multiplex PCR, while the TCRdb copy is restricted to in-frame clones and leaves out a portion. The data contain around 37,000 clones, 87% of them singletons. What was sequenced was peripheral blood. Source of these receptors: a man in his 60s with acute or convalescent COVID-19. Both conserved end residues are trimmed from each CDR3. Fields, in order: D gene, J gene, V gene, CDR3 protein. A D gene is named only where the DNA matches it firmly.

d_call: TRBD1; j_call: TRBJ1-1; v_call: TRBV10-1; cdr3_aa: ASSALSTGGGEAF
d_call: TRBD1; j_call: TRBJ2-2; v_call: TRBV15; cdr3_aa: ATRINLGQGTGELF
d_call: .; j_call: TRBJ2-1; v_call: TRBV5-1; cdr3_aa: ASSLPGSYNEQF
d_call: .; j_call: TRBJ2-3; v_call: TRBV19; cdr3_aa: ASSTLGTSNTDTQY
d_call: .; j_call: TRBJ2-2; v_call: TRBV21-1; cdr3_aa: ASSKDERQGTGELF
d_call: TRBD2; j_call: TRBJ2-2; v_call: TRBV5-4; cdr3_aa: ASSLVAGDTGELF
d_call: .; j_call: TRBJ2-2; v_call: TRBV7-7; cdr3_aa: ASTPLQGTGELF
d_call: TRBD1; j_call: TRBJ1-6; v_call: TRBV28; cdr3_aa: ASRNTGDSPLH
d_call: .; j_call: TRBJ2-4; v_call: TRBV5-8; cdr3_aa: ASSLALAIQY
d_call: .; j_call: TRBJ1-1; v_call: TRBV11-3; cdr3_aa: ASSPREGKAEAF
d_call: TRBD2; j_call: TRBJ2-1; v_call: TRBV29-1; cdr3_aa: SGTGSTSGSHNEQF
d_call: TRBD1; j_call: TRBJ1-5; v_call: TRBV25-1; cdr3_aa: ASSGRDRGNQPQH
d_call: TRBD1; j_call: TRBJ1-2; v_call: TRBV12-3/TRBV12-4; cdr3_aa: ASVTGVNYGYT
d_call: .; j_call: TRBJ1-1; v_call: TRBV6-5; cdr3_aa: ASSSPGVRTEAF
d_call: .; j_call: TRBJ1-1; v_call: TRBV9; cdr3_aa: ASSGGVNTEAF
d_call: .; j_call: TRBJ1-2; v_call: TRBV14; cdr3_aa: ASSQGSSRADGYT
d_call: .; j_call: TRBJ2-6; v_call: TRBV28; cdr3_aa: ASSPHRGGANVLT
d_call: .; j_call: TRBJ2-1; v_call: TRBV2; cdr3_aa: ASRSLQRSSYNEQF
d_call: .; j_call: TRBJ2-7; v_call: TRBV9; cdr3_aa: ASSGRTVFSAYEQY
d_call: .; j_call: TRBJ1-2; v_call: TRBV28; cdr3_aa: ASSRAIHRDLLDYGYT
d_call: .; j_call: TRBJ2-2; v_call: TRBV19; cdr3_aa: ASSVDRPNTGELF
d_call: .; j_call: TRBJ2-2; v_call: TRBV29-1; cdr3_aa: SVDRGKRGELF
d_call: TRBD1; j_call: TRBJ1-5; v_call: TRBV6-2/TRBV6-3; cdr3_aa: ASSRGQAGGIQPQH
d_call: TRBD2; j_call: TRBJ2-5; v_call: TRBV4-3; cdr3_aa: ASSQGGEPSGNRETQY
d_call: .; j_call: TRBJ2-7; v_call: TRBV7-8; cdr3_aa: ASSPRFGLSYEQY